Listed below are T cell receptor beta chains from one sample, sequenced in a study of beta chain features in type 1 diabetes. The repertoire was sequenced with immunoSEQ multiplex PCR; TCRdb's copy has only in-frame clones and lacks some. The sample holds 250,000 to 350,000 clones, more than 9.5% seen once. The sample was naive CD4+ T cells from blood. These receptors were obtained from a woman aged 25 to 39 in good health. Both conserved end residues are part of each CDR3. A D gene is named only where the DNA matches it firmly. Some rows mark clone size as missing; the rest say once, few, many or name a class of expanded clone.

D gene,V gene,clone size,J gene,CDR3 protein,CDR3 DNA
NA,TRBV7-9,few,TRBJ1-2,CASSLDLSGDYGYTF,TGTGCCAGCAGCTTAGATTTATCGGGAGACTATGGCTACACCTTC
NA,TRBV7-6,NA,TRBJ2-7,CASSLDRSYEQYF,TGTGCCAGCAGCTTAGATCGGTCCTACGAGCAGTACTTC
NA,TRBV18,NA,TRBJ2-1,CASSPSQNNEQFF,TGTGCCAGCTCACCATCGCAGAACAATGAGCAGTTCTTC
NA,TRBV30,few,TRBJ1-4,CASSQGRGPKLFF,TGTGCCTCCTCGCAGGGCAGGGGACCAAAACTGTTTTTT
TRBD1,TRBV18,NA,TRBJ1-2,CASSPGTGASYGYTF,TGTGCCAGCTCACCAGGAACAGGGGCGTCCTATGGCTACACCTTC
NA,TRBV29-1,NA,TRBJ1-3,CSYRTYSGNTIYF,TGCAGCTACAGGACCTACTCTGGAAACACCATATATTTT
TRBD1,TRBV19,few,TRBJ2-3,CASRDRGRGDTQYF,TGTGCCAGCCGGGACAGGGGACGGGGAGATACGCAGTATTTT
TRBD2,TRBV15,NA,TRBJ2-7,CATSPRPGGGYEQYF,TGTGCCACCAGCCCACGACCGGGGGGAGGCTACGAGCAGTACTTC
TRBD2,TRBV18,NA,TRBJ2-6,CASSPPGLATPAGANVLTF,TGTGCCAGCTCACCACCGGGACTAGCGACTCCCGCTGGGGCCAACGTCCTGACTTTC
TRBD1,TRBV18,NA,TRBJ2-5,CASSWTGDQETQYF,TGTGCCAGCTCATGGACAGGTGACCAAGAGACCCAGTACTTC
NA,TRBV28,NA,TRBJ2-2,CASVGGVTGELFF,TGTGCCAGCGTCGGGGGAGTCACCGGGGAGCTGTTTTTT
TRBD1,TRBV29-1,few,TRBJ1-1,CSAADRDTEAFF,TGCAGCGCCGCGGACAGGGACACTGAAGCTTTCTTT
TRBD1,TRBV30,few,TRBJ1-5,CASSDRGGQPQHF,TGTGCCTCCTCGGACAGGGGGGGGCAGCCCCAGCATTTT
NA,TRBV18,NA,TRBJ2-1,CASSQGLNNNEQFF,TGTGCCAGCTCACAAGGACTGAATAACAATGAGCAGTTCTTC
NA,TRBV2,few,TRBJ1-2,CASSPNYGYTF,TGTGCCAGCAGTCCGAACTATGGCTACACCTTC
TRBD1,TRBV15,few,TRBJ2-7,CATISRRDRGFCEQYF,TGTGCCACGATAAGCCGCCGGGACAGGGGGTTTTGCGAGCAGTACTTC
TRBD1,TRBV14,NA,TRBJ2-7,CASSPRTGALYEQYF,TGTGCCAGCAGCCCACGGACAGGGGCGCTCTACGAGCAGTACTTC
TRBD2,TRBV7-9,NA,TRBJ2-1,CASSDVEAGAFWGQFF,TGTGCCAGCAGCGATGTGGAAGCGGGAGCCTTTTGGGGGCAGTTCTTC
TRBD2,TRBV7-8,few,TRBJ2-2,CASSTGLLAGVAGELFF,TGTGCCAGCAGCACCGGACTACTAGCGGGAGTGGCCGGGGAGCTGTTTTTT
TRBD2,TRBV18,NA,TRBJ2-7,CASSISGRDSYEQYF,TGTGCCAGCTCTATTAGCGGGAGAGACTCCTACGAGCAGTACTTC
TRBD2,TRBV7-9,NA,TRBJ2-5,CASSLALGWREGHRETQYF,TGTGCCAGCAGCTTAGCGCTCGGGTGGCGGGAGGGCCACCGGGAGACCCAGTACTTC
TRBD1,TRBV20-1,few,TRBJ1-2,CSASQGGGYTF,TGCAGTGCTAGTCAGGGGGGTGGCTACACCTTC
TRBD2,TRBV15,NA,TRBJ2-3,CATSRDQAGGRTDTQYF,TGTGCCACCAGCAGAGATCAAGCGGGAGGGCGGACAGATACGCAGTATTTT
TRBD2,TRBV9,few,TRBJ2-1,CASSGGTSRNEQFF,TGTGCCAGCAGCGGCGGGACTAGCAGGAATGAGCAGTTCTTC
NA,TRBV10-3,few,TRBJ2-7,CAIGGGGYEQYF,TGTGCCATCGGCGGAGGAGGCTACGAGCAGTACTTC
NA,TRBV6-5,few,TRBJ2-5,CASSYSKQGQETQYF,TGTGCCAGCAGTTACTCGAAACAGGGTCAAGAGACCCAGTACTTC
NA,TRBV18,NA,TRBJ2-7,CASSLNSGNHEQYF,TGTGCCAGCTCACTAAACTCAGGGAACCACGAGCAGTACTTC
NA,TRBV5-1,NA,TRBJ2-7,CASSEGGYEQYF,TGCGCCAGCAGCGAGGGAGGCTACGAGCAGTACTTC
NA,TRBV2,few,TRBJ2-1,CASSTSTGSYNEQFF,NA
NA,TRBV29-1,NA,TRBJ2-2,CSAQPPGQPGGGELFF,TGCAGCGCTCAGCCTCCGGGACAGCCCGGGGGCGGGGAGCTGTTTTTT
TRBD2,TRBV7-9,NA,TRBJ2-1,CASSSPGLGHNEQFF,TGTGCCAGCAGCTCCCCGGGACTAGGGCACAATGAGCAGTTCTTC
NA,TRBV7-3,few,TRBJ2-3,CASSPEGASTDTQYF,TGTGCCAGCAGCCCCGAGGGAGCTAGCACAGATACGCAGTATTTT
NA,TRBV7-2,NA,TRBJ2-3,CASSFNTDTQYF,TGTGCCAGCAGTTTCAACACAGATACGCAGTATTTT
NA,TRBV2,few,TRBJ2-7,CASSEALLPQGEQYF,TGTGCCAGCAGTGAAGCGCTTCTTCCGCAGGGCGAGCAGTACTTC
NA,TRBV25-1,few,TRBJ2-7,CASSDTGSGYEQYF,TGTGCCAGCAGTGATACCGGGAGCGGCTACGAGCAGTACTTC
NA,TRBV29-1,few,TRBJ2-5,CSVQGGQETQYF,TGCAGCGTTCAGGGGGGCCAAGAGACCCAGTACTTC
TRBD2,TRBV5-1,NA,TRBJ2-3,CASSQNRLADHTDTQYF,TGCGCCAGCAGCCAAAATCGACTAGCGGACCACACAGATACGCAGTATTTT
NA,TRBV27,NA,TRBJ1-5,CASSFGFLSNQPQHF,TGTGCCAGCAGTTTCGGTTTCCTTAGCAATCAGCCCCAGCATTTT
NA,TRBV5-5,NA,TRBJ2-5,CASSSRTTRETQYF,TGTGCCAGCAGCTCACGGACAACTCGGGAGACCCAGTACTTC
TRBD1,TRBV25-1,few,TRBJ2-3,CASSPRTGARTDTQYF,TGTGCCAGCAGTCCCAGGACAGGGGCGCGCACAGATACGCAGTATTTT
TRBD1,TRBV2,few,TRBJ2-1,CASRTGFYEQFF,TGTGCCAGCAGGACAGGGTTTTATGAGCAGTTCTTC
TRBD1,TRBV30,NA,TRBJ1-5,CAWSGTGPNQPQHF,TGTGCCTGGAGCGGGACAGGACCGAATCAGCCCCAGCATTTT
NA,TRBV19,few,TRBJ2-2,CASSSRENTGELFF,TGTGCCAGTAGTAGCAGGGAGAACACCGGGGAGCTGTTTTTT